Presented here are 19 T cell receptor beta chains from one specimen sequenced in a study of shared clonotypes between healthy human individuals (dated by TCRdb to the early 2020s). The library was obtained by the immunoSEQ multiplex PCR assay. This is the immuneACCESS table as TCRdb keeps it, with only in-frame sequences that have V and J called. A part of the clones is gone; compared with another copy, unresolved V genes explain less than half, and the rest is unexplained. Within this sample are 2 million to 2.5 million clones, with 80% to 95% of them counted one time only. Of the sample, approximately 0.4% is held by the ten largest clones. The material sequenced was naive CD4+ T cells from PBMCs. Explained via the paper, the cell subset or site label denotes: CD45RA+ positively selected. These receptors were collected from a young man in good health. Some clones in this sample may be carry-over from other donors' samples.

The chain uses TRBV9 and TRBJ1-1; D is undetermined. Trimming took off 0 bases at V and 9 bases at J, with 12 bases between the two ends. CDR3 length: 13 residues. Germline V gene sequence: CDR1 SGDLS, CDR2 YYNGEE. The CDR3 DNA sequence: TGTGCCAGCAGCGTAGAGGCAGAAAATAAAGCTTTCTTT. Protein sequence: CASSVEAENKAFF.

This clone has a single count. The chain employs TRBV11-1 and TRBJ2-5; maybe TRBD1 (5 bases). Germline loops: CDR1 SGHAT, CDR2 FQDESV (reference sequence). CDR3 length: 16 residues. V dropped 3 bases and J dropped 1 base, with 15 bases sitting between them. CDR3 residues: CASSLLGRQFQETQYF. DNA of the CDR3: TGTGCCAGCAGCTTGCTGGGGCGCCAGTTCCAAGAGACCCAGTACTTC.

V gene TRBV10-3 combines with J gene TRBJ2-3, with D perhaps TRBD2 (5 bases). V lost 6 bases to trimming and J lost 3 bases, with 22 bases between them. CDR3 length: 17 residues. Germline values: CDR1 ENHRY, CDR2 SYGVKD. CDR3 region: CAIRTHGLTSGTDTQYF. CDR3 sequence (DNA): TGTGCCATCAGAACACATGGACTCACATCAGGTACAGATACGCAGTATTTT.

This clone appeared a few times. The chain carries TRBV2 and TRBJ1-1; D may be TRBD1 (6 bases). This CDR3 spans 12 amino acids. V was trimmed by 3 bases and J by 11 bases, leaving 13 bases between them. Germline V gene data show CDR1 as SNHLY and CDR2 as FYNNEI. For the CDR3, the DNA is TGTGCCAGCAGTGAGCATACAGGGATGGCTTTCTTT. It is translated as CASSEHTGMAFF. The full variable domain, its missing parts supplied by reference TRBV2 and TRBJ1-1, is EPEVTQTPSHQVTQMGQEVILRCVPISNHLYFYWYRQILGQKVEFLVSFYNNEISEKSEIFDDQFSVERPDGSNFTLKIRSTKLEDSAMYFCASSEHTGMAFFGQGTRLTVV.

V gene TRBV6-1 combines with J gene TRBJ2-7; D is perhaps TRBD2 (5 bases). The CDR3 contains 13 residues. V was pared by 0 bases and J by 7 bases, with 10 bases between. CDR1 is MNHNS, CDR2 SASEGT, per germline. This CDR3 reads CASSEARGLEQYF. DNA of the CDR3: TGTGCCAGCAGTGAAGCGCGAGGGCTTGAGCAGTACTTC.

Details on this clone: Other DNA sequences within the sample encode an identical CDR3. The chain links TRBV5-4 to TRBJ1-2; perhaps TRBD1 as D (5 bases). With 7 bases removed from V and 5 bases from J, the gap between germline ends came to 15 bases. From germline, CDR1 is SGHNT and CDR2 YYREEE (reference sequence). The CDR3 extends over 13 amino acids. In nucleotides, the CDR3 is TGTGCCAGCCGAGGACAAGGCCCTTATGGCTACACCTTC. Translating it yields CASRGQGPYGYTF.

The V and J genes are TRBV11-2 and TRBJ2-7; no reliable D call. Germline-derived CDR1 and CDR2 are SGHAT and FQNNGV. The ends were cut back, 8 bases at V and 4 bases at J, with 15 bases in the middle. This CDR3 is built from 13 residues. The CDR3 region is CASLRGSAYEQYF. For the CDR3, the DNA is TGTGCCAGCTTACGTGGGTCGGCATACGAGCAGTACTTC.

This chain joins TRBV10-3 and TRBJ2-2, with 12 bases that match TRBD2. This CDR3 contains 16 residues. Per germline, CDR1 ENHRY and CDR2 SYGVKD. V shed 3 bases, J shed 3 bases, and the junction held 2 bases outside the gene matches. The CDR3: CAISERLAGDTGELFF. In nucleotides, the CDR3 is TGTGCCATCAGTGAACGACTAGCGGGAGACACCGGGGAGCTGTTTTTT.

This chain connects TRBV10-3 to TRBJ2-3; 8 bases align to TRBD2. Germline CDR1 ENHRY, CDR2 SYGVKD. J gave up 2 bases and V 3 bases, and 10 bases lay outside the gene matches. CDR3 size: 17 residues. This CDR3 reads CAISDPSSGRTTDTQYF. In nucleotides, the CDR3 is TGTGCCATCAGTGACCCCTCCAGCGGGAGAACCACAGATACGCAGTATTTT.

On this clone: In the same sample, other DNA sequences code for this CDR3. This rearrangement joins TRBV28 to TRBJ2-7; D is perhaps TRBD1 (6 bases). The CDR3 is 13 residues long. Germline CDR1 reads MDHEN; CDR2 reads SYDVKM. Trimming took off 5 bases at V and 5 bases at J, with 13 bases between the two ends. The CDR3 DNA reads as TGTGCCAGCAGTATAAACAGGGTGCACGAGCAGTACTTC. This gives the protein CASSINRVHEQYF. Combining the CDR3 with reference TRBV28 and TRBJ2-7 gives the whole variable domain DVKVTQSSRYLVKRTGEKVFLECVQDMDHENMFWYRQDPGLGLRLIYFSYDVKMKEKGDIPEGYSVSREKKERFSLILESASTNQTSMYLCASSINRVHEQYFGPGTRLTVT.

This clone was detected only once. The chain joins TRBV4-3 to TRBJ2-1, with 7 nucleotides matching TRBD2. CDR1 LGHNA and CDR2 YSLEER come from the germline V gene. CDR3 length equals 14 residues. With V trimmed by 4 bases and J by 10 bases, 10 bases remained unmatched. CDR3 in amino acids: CASSLRAGELEQFF. CDR3 sequence (DNA): TGCGCCAGCAGCCTACGCGCGGGAGAACTAGAGCAGTTCTTC.

Comment on this clone: Other DNA sequences of this sample code for an identical CDR3. V gene TRBV5-4 combines with J gene TRBJ2-1; 7 bases align to TRBD1. J gave up 7 bases and V 4 bases, and 2 bases lay outside the gene matches. This CDR3 has 12 amino acids. The germline gives CDR1 SGHNT, CDR2 YYREEE (reference sequence). The CDR3: CASSQDRNEQFF. For the CDR3, the DNA is TGTGCCAGCAGCCAGGACAGGAATGAGCAGTTCTTC.

The chain recombines TRBV5-6 with TRBJ1-2, with D possibly matching TRBD1 (6 bases). CDR3 length equals 15 residues. CDR1 and CDR2 from the germline V gene are SGHDT and YYEEEE. V was clipped by 3 bases and J by 7 bases, with 19 bases between them. The CDR3 nucleotides read TGTGCCAGCAGCTCAGGGGCGGATCGGTCCCCTGGCTACACCTTC. The encoded protein is CASSSGADRSPGYTF.

This clone appeared a single time. The gene calls are TRBV27 and TRBJ2-7; no clear D. This CDR3 spans 16 amino acids. V lost 5 bases and J 5 bases, leaving 22 bases between the germline ends. CDR1 and CDR2 from the germline V gene are MNHEY and SMNVEV (reference sequence). The CDR3 sequence: CASSPPFGRELHEQYF. CDR3 sequence (DNA): TGTGCCAGCAGTCCCCCTTTTGGTAGGGAACTTCACGAGCAGTACTTC.

CDR3 protein: CASSLGGAGVEAFF. As DNA, the CDR3 is TGTGCCAGCAGCTTAGGGGGGGCCGGTGTTGAAGCTTTCTTT. V is TRBV11-3 and J is TRBJ1-1; D perhaps matches TRBD1 (6 bases). Germline values: CDR1 SGHNT, CDR2 YENEEA. The CDR3 runs to 14 residues. V dropped 1 base and J dropped 7 bases, with 13 bases sitting between them.

The chain joins TRBV28 to TRBJ2-1; D uncertain. The V and J ends lost 8 bases and 2 bases respectively, with 10 bases between them. The CDR3 runs to 13 residues. Germline lookup yields CDR1 MDHEN and CDR2 SYDVKM. This chain's CDR3 is CASGVITYNEQFF. For the CDR3, the DNA is TGTGCCAGCGGGGTCATTACCTACAATGAGCAGTTCTTC. Full variable domain (outside the CDR3, taken from reference TRBV28 and TRBJ2-1): DVKVTQSSRYLVKRTGEKVFLECVQDMDHENMFWYRQDPGLGLRLIYFSYDVKMKEKGDIPEGYSVSREKKERFSLILESASTNQTSMYLCASGVITYNEQFFGPGTRLTVL.

The V call is TRBV27, the J call TRBJ1-6; weak D call: TRBD1 (5 bases). The CDR3 extends over 17 amino acids. CDR1 MNHEY and CDR2 SMNVEV come from the germline V gene (reference sequence). The V end lost 3 bases, the J end lost 0 bases, and 12 bases lay between the germline ends. CDR3 residues: CASSFDGASSYNSPLHF. CDR3 nucleotides: TGTGCCAGCAGTTTCGATGGGGCGAGCTCCTATAATTCACCCCTCCACTTT.

The CDR3 bases are TGTGCCAGCAGTTTCAGTCAGGGCGACCACTCTGGAAACACCATATATTTT. Translating it yields CASSFSQGDHSGNTIYF. V and J are TRBV28 and TRBJ1-3; D is possibly TRBD1 (5 bases). The CDR3 is made up of 17 amino acids. Germline lookup yields CDR1 MDHEN and CDR2 SYDVKM. Trimming stripped 3 bases from V and 0 bases from J, with 15 bases between. Based on the CDR3 plus reference TRBV28 and TRBJ1-3, the full variable domain is DVKVTQSSRYLVKRTGEKVFLECVQDMDHENMFWYRQDPGLGLRLIYFSYDVKMKEKGDIPEGYSVSREKKERFSLILESASTNQTSMYLCASSFSQGDHSGNTIYFGEGSWLTVV.

The chain is built from TRBV7-2 and TRBJ1-4; 8 bases are shared with TRBD1. The CDR3 runs to 14 residues. V was clipped by 3 bases and J by 3 bases; unmatched bases: 0. Germline V CDR1 and CDR2: SGHTA, FQGNSA. The DNA of the CDR3 is TGTGCCAGCAGCTTGACAGGGGCTAATGAAAAACTGTTTTTT. Translating gives CASSLTGANEKLFF.